Each of the 9 T cell receptor beta chains below was sequenced from the same sample in a study of early T cells in non-severe SARS-CoV-2 infection. One entry per CDR3 protein, called by TCRdb with MiXCR from the 5' RACE reads. Of some 32,000 distinct CDR3 sequences detected, around 4% appear once; the ten largest clones hold over 8%. Material: whole blood. The receptors derive from an adult who was a healthcare worker with PCR-confirmed SARS-CoV-2 infection or an uninfected control (not recorded which).

In its sample, this clonotype was seen many times. The V gene is TRBV20-1, the J gene TRBJ2-1, with 8 positions matching TRBD2. This CDR3 comprises 15 residues. Trimming removed 2 bases from V and 4 bases from J; junction bases left unmatched: 7. In germline, CDR1 is DFQATT, CDR2 SNEGSKA (reference sequence). The CDR3 nucleotides are TGCAGTGCTAGATCCAGCGGGGGACTGTACAATGAGCAGTTCTTC. The encoded protein is CSARSSGGLYNEQFF.

This clonotype was counted many times. The chain is built from TRBV6-5 and TRBJ1-2; D gene ambiguous. Trimming took 0 bases from V and 8 from J, leaving 10 bases between them. This CDR3 is 13 amino acids long. From germline, CDR1 is MNHEY and CDR2 SVGAGI. This CDR3 reads CASSYSDGSGYTF. The CDR3 DNA follows: TGTGCCAGCAGTTACTCGGACGGTTCAGGCTACACCTTC.

This clonotype came up a few times. The rearrangement links TRBV27 to TRBJ1-1; D is possibly TRBD1 (5 bases). Trimming removed 11 bases from V and 5 bases from J, with 24 bases in between. This CDR3 region has 15 residues. CDR1 MNHEY and CDR2 SMNVEV come from the germline V gene (reference sequence). For the CDR3, the DNA is TGTGCCTCCCGAGTGGCAGGGCTGGTCCCAACTGAAGCTTTCTTT. It is translated as CASRVAGLVPTEAFF.

This clonotype was detected many times. The V call is TRBV7-9, the J call TRBJ2-1, with TRBD2 matching over 10 bases. The length of the CDR3 is 18 residues. V gave up 2 bases and J gave up 2 bases; unmatched junction bases: 9. CDR1 and CDR2 (germline): SEHNR, FQNEAQ (reference sequence). The CDR3 DNA reads TGTGCCAGCAGCTTATTCCGGACTAGCGGAAAAACCTACAATGAGCAGTTCTTC. This codes for CASSLFRTSGKTYNEQFF.

The table lists this clonotype with many counts. The gene calls are TRBV7-8 and TRBJ2-5, with TRBD2 identical over 9 bases. The ends lost 3 bases at V and 7 bases at J; junction bases unmatched: 6. Germline V lookup: CDR1 SGHVS, CDR2 FQNEAQ. This CDR3 has 14 residues. The DNA for the CDR3 is TGTGCCAGCAGCTTTTTAGCGGGAGAGGGGACCCAGTACTTC. Translating it yields CASSFLAGEGTQYF.

This clonotype was observed a handful of times. This rearrangement joins TRBV24-1 to TRBJ2-3; D assignment may be TRBD1 or TRBD2 (6 bases each). In germline, CDR1 is KGHDR, CDR2 SFDVKD. The CDR3 is made up of 15 amino acids. Between the trimmed V and J ends, which lost 5 bases and 3 bases, there was a span of 14 bases. The CDR3 is CATSVGGLGTDTQYF. CDR3 bases: TGTGCCACCAGTGTAGGGGGGCTAGGGACAGATACGCAGTATTTT.

This clonotype was counted ten times or more. This rearrangement joins TRBV3-1 to TRBJ1-1; D remains unclear. The CDR3 consists of 13 residues. The germline V and J ends were trimmed by 1 base and 3 bases, with 6 bases remaining between them. Germline CDR1 is LGHDT and CDR2 is YNNKEL (reference sequence). DNA of the CDR3: TGTGCCAGCAGCCAAGGCAAATACACTGAAGCTTTCTTT. It translates to CASSQGKYTEAFF.

This clonotype was seen repeatedly, ten times or more. V and J are TRBV20-1 and TRBJ2-1; D is unresolved. The V gene lost 3 bases and the J gene lost 6 bases, with 15 bases spanning the gap. CDR1 and CDR2 from the germline V gene are DFQATT and SNEGSKA (reference sequence). The CDR3 totals 14 residues. The CDR3 DNA reads TGCAGTGCTAGTGGGCCCCTGGGTAGCAATGAGCAGTTCTTC. Protein: CSASGPLGSNEQFF.

This clonotype was seen repeatedly, ten times or more. This chain joins TRBV9 and TRBJ1-2; unclear D gene. The CDR3 is 14 residues long. Germline V gene sequence: CDR1 SGDLS, CDR2 YYNGEE. Trimming removed 0 bases at V and 7 bases at J, with 13 bases between. CDR3 in DNA: TGTGCCAGCAGCGTAGTAGGGTTCGGTGCTGGCTACACCTTC. It codes for CASSVVGFGAGYTF.